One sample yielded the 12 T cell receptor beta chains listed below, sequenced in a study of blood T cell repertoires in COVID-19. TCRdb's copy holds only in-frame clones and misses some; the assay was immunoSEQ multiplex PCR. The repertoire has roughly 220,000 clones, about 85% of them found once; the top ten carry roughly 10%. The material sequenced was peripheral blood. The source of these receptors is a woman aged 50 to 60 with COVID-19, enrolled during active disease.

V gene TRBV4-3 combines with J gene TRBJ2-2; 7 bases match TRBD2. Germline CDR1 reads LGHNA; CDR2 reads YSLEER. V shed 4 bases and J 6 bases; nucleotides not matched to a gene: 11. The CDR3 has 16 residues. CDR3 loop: CASSLRGGAGPGELFF. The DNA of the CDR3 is TGCGCCAGCAGCCTCCGCGGGGGAGCAGGTCCCGGGGAGCTGTTTTTT.

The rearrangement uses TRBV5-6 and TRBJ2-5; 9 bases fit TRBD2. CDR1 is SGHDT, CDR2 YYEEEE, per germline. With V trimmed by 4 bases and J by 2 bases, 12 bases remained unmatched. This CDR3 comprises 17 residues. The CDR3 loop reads CASSTPAGTSPQETQYF. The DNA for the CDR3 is TGTGCCAGCAGCACCCCCGCCGGGACTAGCCCGCAAGAGACCCAGTACTTC.

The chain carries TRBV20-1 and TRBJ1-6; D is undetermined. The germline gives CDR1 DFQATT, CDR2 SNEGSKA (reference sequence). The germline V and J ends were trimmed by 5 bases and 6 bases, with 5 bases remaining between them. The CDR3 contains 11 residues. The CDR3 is CSAHVNSPLHF. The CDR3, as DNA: TGCAGTGCTCATGTTAATTCACCCCTCCACTTT.

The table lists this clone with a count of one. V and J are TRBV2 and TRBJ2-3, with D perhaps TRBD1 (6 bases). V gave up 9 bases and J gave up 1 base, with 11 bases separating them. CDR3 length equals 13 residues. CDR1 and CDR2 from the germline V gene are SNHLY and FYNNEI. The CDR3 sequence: CARQGWGTDTQYF. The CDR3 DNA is TGTGCCAGACAGGGTTGGGGCACAGATACGCAGTATTTT.

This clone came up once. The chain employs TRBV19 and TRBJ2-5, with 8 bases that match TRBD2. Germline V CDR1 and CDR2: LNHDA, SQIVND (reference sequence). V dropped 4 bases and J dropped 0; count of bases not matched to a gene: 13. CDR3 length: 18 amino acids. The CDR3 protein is CASSRVAAGVSYQETQYF. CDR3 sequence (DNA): TGTGCCAGTAGTAGAGTTGCAGCGGGGGTATCGTACCAAGAGACCCAGTACTTC.

The CDR3 DNA reads as TGCAGCGTTGTCAGGGGAGGGCGGGGAACTGAAGCTTTCTTT. The encoded protein is CSVVRGGRGTEAFF. The chain links TRBV29-1 to TRBJ1-1; a weak D match, TRBD1 (6 bases). CDR1 and CDR2 (germline): SQVTM, ANQGSEA. Deletions cut 4 bases from V and 5 bases from J, with 17 bases between. The CDR3 runs 14 residues.

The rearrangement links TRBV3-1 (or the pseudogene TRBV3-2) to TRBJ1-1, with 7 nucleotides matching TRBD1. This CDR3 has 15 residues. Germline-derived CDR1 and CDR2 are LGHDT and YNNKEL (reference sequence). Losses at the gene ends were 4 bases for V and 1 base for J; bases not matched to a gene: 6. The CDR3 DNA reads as TGTGCCAGCAGCCTATCCAGGGGGTGGAACACTGAAGCTTTCTTT. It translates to CASSLSRGWNTEAFF.

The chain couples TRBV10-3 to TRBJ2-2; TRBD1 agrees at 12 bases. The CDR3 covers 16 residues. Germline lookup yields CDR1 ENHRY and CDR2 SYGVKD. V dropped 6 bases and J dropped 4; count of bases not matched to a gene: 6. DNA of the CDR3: TGTGCCATCAGCGCCGGGACAGGGGGCATCACCGGGGAGCTGTTTTTT. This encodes CAISAGTGGITGELFF.

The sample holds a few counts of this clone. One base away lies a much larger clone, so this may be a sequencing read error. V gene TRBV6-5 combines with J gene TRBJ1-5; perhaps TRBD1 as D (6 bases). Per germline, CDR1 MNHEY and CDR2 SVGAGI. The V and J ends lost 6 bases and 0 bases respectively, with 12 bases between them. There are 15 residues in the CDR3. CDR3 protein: CASRAGTHSNQPQHF. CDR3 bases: TGTGCCAGCAGAGCCGGGACACATAGCAATCAGCCCCAGCATTTT.

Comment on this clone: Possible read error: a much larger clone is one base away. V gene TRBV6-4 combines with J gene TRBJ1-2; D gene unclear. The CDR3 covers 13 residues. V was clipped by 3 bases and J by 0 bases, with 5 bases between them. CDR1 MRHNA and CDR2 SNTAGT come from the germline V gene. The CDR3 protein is CASSESPNYGYTF. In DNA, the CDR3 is TGTGCCAGCAGTGAGAGTCCTAACTATGGCTACACCTTC.

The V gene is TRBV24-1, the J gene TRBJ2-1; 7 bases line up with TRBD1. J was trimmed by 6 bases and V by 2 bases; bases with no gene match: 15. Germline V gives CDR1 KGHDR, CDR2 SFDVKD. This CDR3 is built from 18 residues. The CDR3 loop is CATSDWGTAGGDRNEQFF. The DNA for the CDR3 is TGTGCCACCAGTGATTGGGGGACGGCAGGGGGAGACCGCAATGAGCAGTTCTTC.

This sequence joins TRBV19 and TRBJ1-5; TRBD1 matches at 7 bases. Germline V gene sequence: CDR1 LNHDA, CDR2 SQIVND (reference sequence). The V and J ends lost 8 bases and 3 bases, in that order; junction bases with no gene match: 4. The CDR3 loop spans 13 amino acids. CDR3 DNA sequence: TGTGCCAGTGAACAGGGGTACAATCAGCCCCAGCATTTT. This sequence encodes CASEQGYNQPQHF.